This passage covers 15 T cell receptor beta chains from one sample sequenced in a study of blood T cell repertoires in COVID-19. The method was immunoSEQ multiplex PCR; TCRdb's version includes in-frame clones alone and lacks a portion of them. The sample has 200,000 to 250,000 clones; 70% to 90% are singletons. The source material was peripheral blood. The receptors were gathered from a woman aged 18-29 years who had recovered from COVID-19.

The gene calls are TRBV27 and TRBJ1-1, with TRBD1 identical over 9 bases. This CDR3 region has 16 residues. The germline V gene has CDR1 MNHEY and CDR2 SMNVEV (reference sequence). With V trimmed by 1 base and J by 4 bases, 7 bases remained unmatched. As DNA, the CDR3 is TGTGCCAGCAGTTTATTAATCGGGACAGGGCTCACTGAAGCTTTCTTT. Translation: CASSLLIGTGLTEAFF.

This chain joins TRBV11-3 and TRBJ2-1; D remains unclear. Trimming took 0 bases from V and 9 from J, leaving 9 bases between them. This CDR3 contains 13 residues. CDR1 and CDR2 (germline): SGHNT, YENEEA. CDR3 sequence: CASSLDRHSEQFF. As DNA, the CDR3 is TGTGCCAGCAGCTTAGATCGCCACTCTGAGCAGTTCTTC. Full variable domain (remainder filled in from reference TRBV11-3 and TRBJ2-1): EAGVVQSPRYKIIEKKQPVAFWCNPISGHNTLYWYLQNLGQGPELLIRYENEEAVDDSQLPKDRFSAERLKGVDSTLKIQPAELGDSAVYLCASSLDRHSEQFFGPGTRLTVL.

The chain is built from TRBV27 and TRBJ2-1, with a tentative D call TRBD2 (7 bases). Germline lookup yields CDR1 MNHEY and CDR2 SMNVEV (reference sequence). The V gene lost 8 bases and the J gene lost 6 bases, with 17 bases spanning the gap. The CDR3 has 14 amino acids. CDR3 loop: CASGFGGLPNEQFF. As DNA, the CDR3 is TGTGCCAGCGGCTTCGGGGGGCTCCCCAATGAGCAGTTCTTC.

The chain couples TRBV2 to TRBJ2-3, with TRBD1 identical over 8 bases. Germline CDR1 SNHLY, CDR2 FYNNEI. CDR3 length equals 17 residues. J gave up 2 bases and V 1 base, and 8 bases lay outside the gene matches. The CDR3 region has the DNA TGTGCCAGCAGTGAAGACGGGACAGGCAGCTACACAGATACGCAGTATTTT. It yields the protein CASSEDGTGSYTDTQYF.

The chain recombines TRBV23-1 with TRBJ1-2; no reliable D call. TRBV23-1 is an ORF for which the function is uncertain. There are 15 residues in the CDR3. V lost 1 base, J lost 5 bases, and 14 bases lay in between. CDR3 DNA sequence: TGCGCCAGCAGTCAATACCCGCACTTCGGGTATGGCTACACCTTC. It specifies CASSQYPHFGYGYTF.

This chain joins TRBV6-5 and TRBJ1-1; TRBD1 is a possible D gene (6 bases). Germline V lookup: CDR1 MNHEY, CDR2 SVGAGI. This CDR3 has 14 residues. V gave up 2 bases and J gave up 0 bases, with 7 bases separating them. The chain's CDR3 is CASSYGTMNTEAFF. The CDR3 region has the DNA TGTGCCAGCAGTTACGGGACAATGAACACTGAAGCTTTCTTT.

The sample holds one count of this clone. V usage is TRBV5-5 and J usage is TRBJ2-3, with a tentative D call TRBD1 (6 bases). The germline V gene has CDR1 SGHKS and CDR2 YYEKEE (reference sequence). CDR3 length: 16 amino acids. Deletions cut 4 bases from V and 4 bases from J, with 19 bases between. The chain's CDR3 is CASSQETGIWPDTQYF. DNA of the CDR3: TGTGCCAGCAGCCAGGAAACAGGGATTTGGCCAGATACGCAGTATTTT.

The chain recombines TRBV4-2 with TRBJ1-1; 8 bases agree with TRBD1. Looked up from germline, CDR1 is LGHNA and CDR2 is YNFKEQ. V was pared by 1 base and J by 7 bases, with 8 bases of the junction left unmatched. The CDR3 sequence is 15 residues long. The CDR3 DNA follows: TGTGCCAGCAGCCAAGCTCCAGGGGGCATCAGTGAAGCTTTCTTT. Amino acid sequence: CASSQAPGGISEAFF.

The chain uses TRBV5-1 and TRBJ1-2, with a possible D match to TRBD1 (5 bases). V was shortened by 4 bases and J by 4 bases, with 17 bases between the two germline ends. The CDR3 is made up of 15 amino acids. From germline, CDR1 is SGHRS and CDR2 YFSETQ. The CDR3 DNA is TGCGCCAGCAGCCCGGGACTAGTTCTGGGCTATGGCTACACCTTC. Translated: CASSPGLVLGYGYTF.

J is TRBJ1-2 and V is TRBV5-4; D is unresolved. CDR1 is SGHNT and CDR2 is YYREEE in the germline V gene (reference sequence). This CDR3 has 15 amino acids. Trimming removed 0 bases at V and 0 bases at J, with 9 bases between. The CDR3 DNA sequence: TGTGCCAGCAGCTTGGTCGGGAGTTCTAACTATGGCTACACCTTC. Its protein is CASSLVGSSNYGYTF.

The rearrangement joins TRBV9 to TRBJ2-7; 8 bases are a match to TRBD1. CDR1 and CDR2 (germline): SGDLS, YYNGEE. The CDR3 has 16 residues. The ends lost 4 bases at V and 1 base at J; junction bases unmatched: 10. CDR3 protein: CASSPRTGSMSYEQYF. DNA of the CDR3: TGTGCCAGCAGCCCACGGACAGGGTCGATGTCCTACGAGCAGTACTTC.

V and J are TRBV7-3 and TRBJ2-1; 7 bases align to TRBD2. CDR1 and CDR2 from the germline V gene are SGHTA and FQGTGA. With 5 bases clipped from V and 5 bases from J, the junction kept 3 bases outside the gene matches. CDR3 length: 13 residues. This CDR3 is CASSTGTNNEQFF. CDR3 DNA: TGTGCCAGCAGCACCGGGACTAACAATGAGCAGTTCTTC. The full variable domain, its missing parts supplied by reference TRBV7-3 and TRBJ2-1, is GAGVSQTPSNKVTEKGKYVELRCDPISGHTALYWYRQSLGQGPEFLIYFQGTGAADDSGLPNDRFFAVRPEGSVSTLKIQRTERGDSAVYLCASSTGTNNEQFFGPGTRLTVL.

This sequence joins TRBV28 and TRBJ2-7, with D tentatively TRBD1 (6 bases). The CDR3 runs to 14 residues. Trimming cost V 5 bases and J 2 bases, with 13 bases left between them. CDR1 is MDHEN, CDR2 SYDVKM, per germline. The chain's CDR3 is CASSPRTVTYEQYF. The CDR3 DNA reads as TGTGCCAGCAGTCCCCGGACAGTCACCTACGAGCAGTACTTC.

This clone is a singleton in its sample. The chain has TRBV7-6 and TRBJ2-7; 12 bases line up with TRBD2. Germline V gene lookup returns CDR1 SGHVS and CDR2 FNYEAQ. J was trimmed by 3 bases and V by 5 bases; bases with no gene match: 8. The CDR3 runs to 16 residues. CDR3 nucleotides: TGTGCCAGCAGCCCTGGGGGACTAGCGGGCAGCTACGAGCAGTACTTC. Translation: CASSPGGLAGSYEQYF.

CDR3 protein: CASSIGRGTYEQYF. CDR3 DNA sequence: TGTGCCAGTAGTATAGGAAGGGGCACCTACGAGCAGTACTTC. This rearrangement joins TRBV19 to TRBJ2-7; D might be TRBD1 (5 bases). The germline V gene has CDR1 LNHDA and CDR2 SQIVND (reference sequence). This CDR3 has 14 residues. Trimming pared 1 base from V and 2 bases from J, leaving 9 bases between.